This TCR beta chain was identified during a study of blood T cells in healthy people across ages. The CDR3 consists of 15 residues. V lost 4 bases and J lost 5, with 18 bases in between. Germline V gene data show CDR1 as SGDLS and CDR2 as YYNGEE. Then a second PCR, running about 6 to 12 cycles, was carried out with a sample-barcoded 5' primer and a J-beta primer mix. From the 5' RACE reads, TCRdb called clonotypes with MiXCR, one entry per CDR3 protein. The data hold about 1 million distinct CDR3 sequences, with under 30% observed a single time. These data were also filed under a second study, of T cells of mothers and their children.

The J gene is TRBJ1-1, the V gene TRBV9; D perhaps matches TRBD1 (5 bases). This sequence originates from a girl aged 2-10 years in good health. Sequenced sample: blood. The CDR3 nucleotides are TGTGCCAGCAGCCCCACGGGAGCTGGGGGAACTGAAGCTTTCTTT. Its protein product is CASSPTGAGGTEAFF.